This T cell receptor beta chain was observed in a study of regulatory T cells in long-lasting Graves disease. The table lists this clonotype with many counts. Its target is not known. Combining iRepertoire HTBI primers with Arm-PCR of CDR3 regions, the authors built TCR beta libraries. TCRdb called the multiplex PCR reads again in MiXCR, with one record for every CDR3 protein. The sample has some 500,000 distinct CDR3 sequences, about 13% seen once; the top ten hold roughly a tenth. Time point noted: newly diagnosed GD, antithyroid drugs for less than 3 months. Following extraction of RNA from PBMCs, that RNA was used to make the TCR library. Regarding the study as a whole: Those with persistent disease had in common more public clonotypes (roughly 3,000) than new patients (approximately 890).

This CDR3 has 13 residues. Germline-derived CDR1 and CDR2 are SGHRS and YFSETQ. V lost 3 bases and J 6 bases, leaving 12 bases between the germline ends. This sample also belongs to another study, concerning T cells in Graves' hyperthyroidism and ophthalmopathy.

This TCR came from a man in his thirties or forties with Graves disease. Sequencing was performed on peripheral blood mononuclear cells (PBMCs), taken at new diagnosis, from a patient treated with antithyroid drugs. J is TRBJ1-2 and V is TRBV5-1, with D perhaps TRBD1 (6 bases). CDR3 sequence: CASSYTGNDGYTF. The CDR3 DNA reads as TGCGCCAGCAGCTACACAGGGAACGATGGCTACACCTTC.